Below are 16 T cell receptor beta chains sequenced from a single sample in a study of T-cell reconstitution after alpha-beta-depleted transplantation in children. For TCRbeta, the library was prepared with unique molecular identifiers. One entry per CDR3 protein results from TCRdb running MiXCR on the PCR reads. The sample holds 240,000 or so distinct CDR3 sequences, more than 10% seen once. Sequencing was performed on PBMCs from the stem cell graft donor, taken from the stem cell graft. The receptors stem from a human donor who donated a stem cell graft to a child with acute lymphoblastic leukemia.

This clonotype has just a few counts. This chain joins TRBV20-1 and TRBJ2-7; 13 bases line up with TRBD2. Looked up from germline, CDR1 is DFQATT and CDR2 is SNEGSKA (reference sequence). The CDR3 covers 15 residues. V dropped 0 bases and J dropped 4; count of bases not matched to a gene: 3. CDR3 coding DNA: TGCAGTGCTAGAGACCCGACTAGCGGGAGGTACGAGCAGTACTTC. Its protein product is CSARDPTSGRYEQYF.

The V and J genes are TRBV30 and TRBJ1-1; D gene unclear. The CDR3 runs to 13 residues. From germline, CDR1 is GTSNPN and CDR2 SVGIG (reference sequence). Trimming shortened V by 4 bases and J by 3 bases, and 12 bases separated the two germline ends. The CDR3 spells CAWISMTYTEAFF. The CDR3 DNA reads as TGTGCCTGGATTAGCATGACATACACTGAAGCTTTCTTT. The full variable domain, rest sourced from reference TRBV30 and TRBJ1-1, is SQTIHQWPATLVQPVGSPLSLECTVEGTSNPNLYWYRQAAGRGLQLLFYSVGIGQISSEVPQNLSASRPQDRQFILSSKKLLLSDSGFYLCAWISMTYTEAFFGQGTRLTVV.

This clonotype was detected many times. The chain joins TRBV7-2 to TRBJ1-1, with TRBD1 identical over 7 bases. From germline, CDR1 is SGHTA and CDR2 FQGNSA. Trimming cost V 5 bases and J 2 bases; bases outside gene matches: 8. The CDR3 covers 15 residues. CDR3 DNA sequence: TGTGCCAGCAGCCAAAGACAGGGAGGCAACACTGAAGCTTTCTTT. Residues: CASSQRQGGNTEAFF. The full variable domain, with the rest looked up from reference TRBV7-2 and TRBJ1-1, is GAGVSQSPSNKVTEKGKDVELRCDPISGHTALYWYRQSLGQGLEFLIYFQGNSAPDKSGLPSDRFSAERTGGSVSTLTIQRTQQEDSAVYLCASSQRQGGNTEAFFGQGTRLTVV.

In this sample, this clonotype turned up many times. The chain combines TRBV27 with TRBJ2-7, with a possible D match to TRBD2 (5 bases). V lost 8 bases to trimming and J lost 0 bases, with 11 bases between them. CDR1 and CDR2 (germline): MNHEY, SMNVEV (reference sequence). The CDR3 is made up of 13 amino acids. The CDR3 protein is CASSGVFSYEQYF. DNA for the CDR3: TGTGCCAGCTCCGGGGTCTTCTCCTACGAGCAGTACTTC.

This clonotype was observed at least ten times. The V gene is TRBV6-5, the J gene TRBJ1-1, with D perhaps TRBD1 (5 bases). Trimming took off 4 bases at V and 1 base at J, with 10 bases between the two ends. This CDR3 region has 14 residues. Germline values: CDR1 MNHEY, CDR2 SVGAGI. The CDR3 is CASSWRGRNTEAFF. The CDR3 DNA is TGTGCCAGCAGTTGGCGGGGCCGGAACACTGAAGCTTTCTTT.

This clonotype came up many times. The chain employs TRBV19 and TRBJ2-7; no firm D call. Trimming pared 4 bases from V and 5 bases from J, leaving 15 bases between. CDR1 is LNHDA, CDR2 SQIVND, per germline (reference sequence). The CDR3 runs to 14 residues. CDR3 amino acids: CASSSLYNKDEQYF. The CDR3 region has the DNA TGTGCCAGTAGTAGTCTATACAATAAGGACGAGCAGTACTTC.

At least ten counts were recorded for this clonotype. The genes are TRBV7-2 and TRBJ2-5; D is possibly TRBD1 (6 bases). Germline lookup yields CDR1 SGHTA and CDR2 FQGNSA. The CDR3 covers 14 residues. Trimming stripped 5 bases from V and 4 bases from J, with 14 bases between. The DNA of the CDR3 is TGTGCCAGCAGCCCACGCGCAGGGGCAGAGACCCAGTACTTC. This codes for CASSPRAGAETQYF. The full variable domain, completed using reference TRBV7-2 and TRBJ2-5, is GAGVSQSPSNKVTEKGKDVELRCDPISGHTALYWYRQSLGQGLEFLIYFQGNSAPDKSGLPSDRFSAERTGGSVSTLTIQRTQQEDSAVYLCASSPRAGAETQYFGPGTRLLVL.

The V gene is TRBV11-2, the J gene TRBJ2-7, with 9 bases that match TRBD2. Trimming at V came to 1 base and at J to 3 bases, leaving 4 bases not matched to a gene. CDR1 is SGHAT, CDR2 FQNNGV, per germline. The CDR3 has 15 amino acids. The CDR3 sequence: CASSLVLAGYYEQYF. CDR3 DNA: TGTGCCAGCAGCTTAGTTCTAGCGGGGTACTACGAGCAGTACTTC. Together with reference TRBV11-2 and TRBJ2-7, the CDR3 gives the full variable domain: EAGVAQSPRYKIIEKRQSVAFWCNPISGHATLYWYQQILGQGPKLLIQFQNNGVVDDSQLPKDRFSAERLKGVDSTLKIQPAKLEDSAVYLCASSLVLAGYYEQYFGPGTRLTVT.

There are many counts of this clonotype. The CDR3, as DNA: TGTGCCAGCAGTCGCGGCGGACAGGGGGAGACCCAGTACTTC. This codes for CASSRGGQGETQYF. The chain uses TRBV28 and TRBJ2-5; 9 bases map to TRBD1. The CDR3 has 14 amino acids. Germline CDR1 MDHEN, CDR2 SYDVKM. The ends lost 5 bases at V and 5 bases at J; junction bases unmatched: 6.

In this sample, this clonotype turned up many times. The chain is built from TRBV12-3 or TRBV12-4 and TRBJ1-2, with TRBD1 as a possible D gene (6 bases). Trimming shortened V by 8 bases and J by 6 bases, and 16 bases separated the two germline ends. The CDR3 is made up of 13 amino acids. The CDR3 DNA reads TGTGCCAGCCGACTCTCAGGGGCTGATGGCTACACCTTC. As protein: CASRLSGADGYTF.

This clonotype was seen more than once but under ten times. The CDR3 DNA follows: TGTGCCAGCAGCTTAGGGGGACTAGCGGGTTTCAGCACAGATACGCAGTATTTT. Its protein product is CASSLGGLAGFSTDTQYF. V usage is TRBV11-2 and J usage is TRBJ2-3; 12 bases line up with TRBD2. This CDR3 region has 18 residues. Germline loops: CDR1 SGHAT, CDR2 FQNNGV. V shed 1 base, J shed 0 bases, and the junction held 5 bases outside the gene matches.

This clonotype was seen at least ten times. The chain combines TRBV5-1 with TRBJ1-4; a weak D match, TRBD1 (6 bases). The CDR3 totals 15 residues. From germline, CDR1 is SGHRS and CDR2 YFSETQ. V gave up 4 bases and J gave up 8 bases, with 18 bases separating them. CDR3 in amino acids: CASSPKGGPNEKLFF. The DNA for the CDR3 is TGCGCCAGCAGCCCCAAGGGGGGACCCAACGAAAAACTGTTTTTT.

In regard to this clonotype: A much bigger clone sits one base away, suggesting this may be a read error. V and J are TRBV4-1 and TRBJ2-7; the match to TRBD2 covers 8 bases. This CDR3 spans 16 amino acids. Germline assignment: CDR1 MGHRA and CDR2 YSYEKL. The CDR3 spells CDSSQEWTSLSYEQYF. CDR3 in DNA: TGCGACAGCAGCCAAGAGTGGACTAGCTTGTCCTACGAGCAGTACTTC.

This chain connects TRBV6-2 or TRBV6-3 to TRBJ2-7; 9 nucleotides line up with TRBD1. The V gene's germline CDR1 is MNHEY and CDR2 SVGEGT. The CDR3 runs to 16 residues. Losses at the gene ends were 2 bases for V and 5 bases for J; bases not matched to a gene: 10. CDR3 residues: CASSYRDGQGYDEQYF. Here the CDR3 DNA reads TGTGCCAGCAGTTACAGAGACGGACAGGGGTATGACGAGCAGTACTTC.

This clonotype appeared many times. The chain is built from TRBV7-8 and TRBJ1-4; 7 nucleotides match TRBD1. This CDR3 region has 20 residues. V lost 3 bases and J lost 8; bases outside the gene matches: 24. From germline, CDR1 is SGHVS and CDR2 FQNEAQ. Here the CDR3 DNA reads TGTGCCAGCAGCTTTTTGCCATGGCCAATCCCGACAGGGCAGAACGAAAAACTGTTTTTT. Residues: CASSFLPWPIPTGQNEKLFF.

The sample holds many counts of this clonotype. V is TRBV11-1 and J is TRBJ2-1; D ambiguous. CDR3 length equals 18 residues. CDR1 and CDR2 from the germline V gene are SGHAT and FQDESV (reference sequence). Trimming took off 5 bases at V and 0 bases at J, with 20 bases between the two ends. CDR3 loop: CASSVTAGSMSSYNEQFF. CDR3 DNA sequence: TGTGCCAGCAGCGTGACGGCTGGCAGCATGAGCTCCTACAATGAGCAGTTCTTC. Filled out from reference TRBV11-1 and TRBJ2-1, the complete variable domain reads EAEVAQSPRYKITEKSQAVAFWCDPISGHATLYWYRQILGQGPELLVQFQDESVVDDSQLPKDRFSAERLKGVDSTLKIQPAELGDSAMYLCASSVTAGSMSSYNEQFFGPGTRLTVL.